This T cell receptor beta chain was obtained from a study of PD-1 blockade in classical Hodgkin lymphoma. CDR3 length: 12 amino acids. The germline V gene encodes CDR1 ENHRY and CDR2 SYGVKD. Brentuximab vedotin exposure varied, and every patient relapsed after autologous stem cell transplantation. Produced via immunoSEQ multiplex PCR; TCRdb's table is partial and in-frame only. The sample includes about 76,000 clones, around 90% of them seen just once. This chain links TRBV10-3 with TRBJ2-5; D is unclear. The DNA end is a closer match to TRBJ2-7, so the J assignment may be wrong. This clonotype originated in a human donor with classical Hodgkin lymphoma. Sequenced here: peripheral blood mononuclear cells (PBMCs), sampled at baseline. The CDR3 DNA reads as TGTGCCATCAGTGAGCACTCCTACGAGCAGTACTTC. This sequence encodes CAISEHSYEQYF.